A selection of T cell receptor beta chains follows, all from one sample in a study of cytomegalovirus exposure and HLA in healthy donors. The method was immunoSEQ multiplex PCR; TCRdb's version includes in-frame clones alone and lacks a portion of them. Of fewer than 250,000 clones listed, over 60% are singletons. Sequenced: PBMCs. These receptors originate from a middle-aged woman in good health and CMV-seronegative. The CDR3 runs from the conserved cysteine through the conserved F or W. A D gene is named only where the DNA matches it firmly.

v_call	d_call	j_call	cdr3_aa
TRBV27	TRBD1	TRBJ2-2	CASRGTPGQARTGELFF
TRBV25-1	TRBD2	TRBJ2-7	CASTTPGLAGVEQYF
TRBV10-3	-	-	CAISRTDSEQYF
TRBV6-5	TRBD1	TRBJ2-7	CASGKGGDRVYEQYF
TRBV5-6	TRBD1	TRBJ2-7	CASSLEWTGYEQYF
TRBV29-1	-	TRBJ1-1	CSVGPGAGAFF
TRBV5-1	-	TRBJ2-3	CASSLEPGTDTQYF
TRBV5-6	TRBD1	TRBJ1-2	CASSLAGQGGGYTF
TRBV7-2	-	TRBJ1-2	CASSWTVDSRTGYTF
TRBV7-9	-	TRBJ2-7	CASSDLFRDEQYF
TRBV7-2	-	TRBJ1-5	CASSLFQGNQPQHF
TRBV19	-	TRBJ2-4	CASSIAAGRRGNIQYF
TRBV11-3	TRBD2	TRBJ2-1	CASSSWTSSDEQFF
TRBV5-5	TRBD1	TRBJ1-1	CASSVDRGLKFNTEAFF
TRBV4-1	-	TRBJ2-1	CASSQDYSGSNEQFF
TRBV4-3	-	TRBJ1-3	CASSQVGRGSSSSGNTIYF
TRBV7-9	TRBD2	TRBJ2-7	CASSRAAGLGAREQYF
TRBV6-5	-	TRBJ1-2	CACRRNYGYTF
TRBV19	-	TRBJ1-5	CASKGPAWDQPQHF
TRBV14	-	TRBJ1-2	CASSQFRWGEVDGYTF
TRBV19	-	TRBJ2-7	CASSKARSYEQYF
TRBV7-9	-	TRBJ2-3	CANSLYFSTDTQYF
TRBV19	-	TRBJ1-5	CAISPGERQPQHF
TRBV10-2	-	TRBJ1-1	CASSDPGGKPEAFF
TRBV6-1	-	TRBJ2-1	CASSEFGVNNEQFF
TRBV6-1	-	TRBJ2-7	CASSFLTGGIYEQYF
TRBV11-3	-	TRBJ2-5	CASSSRGPTTQYF
TRBV5-1	TRBD2	TRBJ2-1	CASSSLAGDEQFF
TRBV19	-	TRBJ1-2	CASSIRSGSSNYGYTF
TRBV7-2	TRBD2	TRBJ2-2	CASRLAGVRDTGELFF
TRBV7-2	TRBD1	TRBJ2-5	CASSLRQGRETQYF
TRBV7-2	-	TRBJ2-1	CASSLGYTSEQFF
TRBV2	TRBD1	TRBJ2-7	CASRETGADEQYF
TRBV7-9	-	TRBJ1-2	CSSSFRAYGYTF
TRBV11-3	TRBD2	TRBJ2-5	CASSLVMNLADQETQYF
TRBV18	-	TRBJ2-5	CASSPDGSYRETQYF